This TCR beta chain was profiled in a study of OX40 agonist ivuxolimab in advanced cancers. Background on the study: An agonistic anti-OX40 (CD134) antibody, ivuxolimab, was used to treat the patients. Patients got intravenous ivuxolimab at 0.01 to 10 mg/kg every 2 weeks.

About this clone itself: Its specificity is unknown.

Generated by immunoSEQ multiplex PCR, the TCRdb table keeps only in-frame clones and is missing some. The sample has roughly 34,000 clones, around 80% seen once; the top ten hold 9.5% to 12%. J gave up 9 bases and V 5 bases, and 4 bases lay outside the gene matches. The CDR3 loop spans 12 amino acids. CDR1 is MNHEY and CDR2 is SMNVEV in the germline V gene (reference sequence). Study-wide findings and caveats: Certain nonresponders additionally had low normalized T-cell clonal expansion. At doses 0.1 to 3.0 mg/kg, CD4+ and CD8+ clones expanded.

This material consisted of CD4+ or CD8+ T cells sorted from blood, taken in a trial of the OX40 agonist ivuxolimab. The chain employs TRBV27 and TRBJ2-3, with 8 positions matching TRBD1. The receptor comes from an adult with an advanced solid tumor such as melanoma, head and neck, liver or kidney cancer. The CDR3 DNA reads TGTGCCAGCAGTGCACAGGGGGTGACGCAGTATTTT. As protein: CASSAQGVTQYF.